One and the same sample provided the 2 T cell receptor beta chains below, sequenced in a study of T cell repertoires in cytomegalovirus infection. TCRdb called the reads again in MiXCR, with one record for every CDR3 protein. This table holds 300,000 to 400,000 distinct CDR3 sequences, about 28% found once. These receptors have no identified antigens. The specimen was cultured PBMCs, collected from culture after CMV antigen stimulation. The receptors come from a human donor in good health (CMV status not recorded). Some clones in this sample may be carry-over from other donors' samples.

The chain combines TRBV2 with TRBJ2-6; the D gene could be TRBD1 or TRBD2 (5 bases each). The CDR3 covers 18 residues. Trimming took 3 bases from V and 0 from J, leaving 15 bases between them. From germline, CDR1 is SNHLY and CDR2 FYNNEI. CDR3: CASSESRQGASGANVLTF. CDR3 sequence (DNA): TGTGCCAGCAGTGAGTCCCGGCAGGGAGCCTCTGGGGCCAACGTCCTGACTTTC.

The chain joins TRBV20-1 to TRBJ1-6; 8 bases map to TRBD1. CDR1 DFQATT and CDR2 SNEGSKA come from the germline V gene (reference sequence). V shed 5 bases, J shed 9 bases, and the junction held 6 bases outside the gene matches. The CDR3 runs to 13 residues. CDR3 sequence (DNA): TGCAGTGCTGGACAGGGAATGGCTTCACCCCTCCACTTT. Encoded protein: CSAGQGMASPLHF.